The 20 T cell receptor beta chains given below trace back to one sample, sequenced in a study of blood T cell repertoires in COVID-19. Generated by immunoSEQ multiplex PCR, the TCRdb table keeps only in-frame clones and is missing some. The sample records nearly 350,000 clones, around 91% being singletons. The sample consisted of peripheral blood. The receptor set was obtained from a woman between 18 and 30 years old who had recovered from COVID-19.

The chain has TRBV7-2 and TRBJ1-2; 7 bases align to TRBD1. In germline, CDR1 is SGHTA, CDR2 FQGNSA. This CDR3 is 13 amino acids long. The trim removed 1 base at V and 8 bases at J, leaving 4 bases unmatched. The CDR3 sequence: CASSLGGGWGYTF. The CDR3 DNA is TGTGCCAGCAGCTTAGGAGGGGGCTGGGGCTACACCTTC.

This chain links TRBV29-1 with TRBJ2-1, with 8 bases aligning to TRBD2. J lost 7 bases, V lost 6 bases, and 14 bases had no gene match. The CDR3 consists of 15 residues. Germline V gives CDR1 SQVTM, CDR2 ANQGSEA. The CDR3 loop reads CSVPGRAGAGNEQFF. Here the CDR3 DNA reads TGCAGCGTCCCCGGGAGGGCAGGAGCGGGGAATGAGCAGTTCTTC.

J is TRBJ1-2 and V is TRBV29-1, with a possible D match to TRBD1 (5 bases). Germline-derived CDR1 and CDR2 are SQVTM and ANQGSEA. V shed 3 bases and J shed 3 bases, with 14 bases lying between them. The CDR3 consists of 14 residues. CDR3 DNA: TGCAGCGTTGAGTTTAGGGGAGGTGACTATGGCTACACCTTC. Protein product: CSVEFRGGDYGYTF.

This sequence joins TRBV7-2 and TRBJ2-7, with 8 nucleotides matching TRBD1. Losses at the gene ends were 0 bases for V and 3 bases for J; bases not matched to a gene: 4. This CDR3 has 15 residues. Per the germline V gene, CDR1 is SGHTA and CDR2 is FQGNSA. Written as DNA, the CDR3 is TGTGCCAGCAGCTTAGCGTCAGGGGGCGTCTACGAGCAGTACGTC. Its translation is CASSLASGGVYEQYV.

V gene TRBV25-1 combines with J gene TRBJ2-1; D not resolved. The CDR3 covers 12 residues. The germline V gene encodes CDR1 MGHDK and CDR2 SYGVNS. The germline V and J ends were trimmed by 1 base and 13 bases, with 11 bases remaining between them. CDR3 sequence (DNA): TGTGCCAGCAGTGAATCGAGGCGAATTCAGTTCTTC. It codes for CASSESRRIQFF.

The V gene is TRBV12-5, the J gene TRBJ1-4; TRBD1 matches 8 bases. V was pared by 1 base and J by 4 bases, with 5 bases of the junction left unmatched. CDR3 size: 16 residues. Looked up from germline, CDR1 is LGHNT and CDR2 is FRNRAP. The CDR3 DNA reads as TGTGCTAGTGGTTTGGGGACAGGGTGGAGTAATGAAAAACTGTTTTTT. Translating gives CASGLGTGWSNEKLFF. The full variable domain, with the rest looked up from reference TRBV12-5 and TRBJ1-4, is DARVTQTPRHKVTEMGQEVTMRCQPILGHNTVFWYRQTMMQGLELLAYFRNRAPLDDSGMPKDRFSAEMPDATLATLKIQPSEPRDSAVYFCASGLGTGWSNEKLFFGSGTQLSVL.

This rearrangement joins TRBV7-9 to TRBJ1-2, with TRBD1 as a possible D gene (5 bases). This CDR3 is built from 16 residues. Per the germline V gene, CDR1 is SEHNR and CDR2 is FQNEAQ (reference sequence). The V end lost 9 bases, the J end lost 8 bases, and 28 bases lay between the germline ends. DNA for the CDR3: TGTGCCAGTCGAAAATGGGAAGGGGCCTTGGGCCGGGGCTACACCTTC. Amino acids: CASRKWEGALGRGYTF.

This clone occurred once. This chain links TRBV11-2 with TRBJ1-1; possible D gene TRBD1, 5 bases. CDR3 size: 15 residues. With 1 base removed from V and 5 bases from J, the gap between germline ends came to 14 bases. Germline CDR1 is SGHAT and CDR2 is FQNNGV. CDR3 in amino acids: CASSLGVGVATEAFF. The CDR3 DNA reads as TGTGCCAGCAGCTTAGGTGTAGGGGTGGCTACTGAAGCTTTCTTT.

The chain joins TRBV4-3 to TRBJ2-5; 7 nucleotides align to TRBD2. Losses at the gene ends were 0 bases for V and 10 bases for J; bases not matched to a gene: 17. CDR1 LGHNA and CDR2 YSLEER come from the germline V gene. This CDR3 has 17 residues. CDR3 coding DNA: TGCGCCAGCAGCCAAGAGTTGGGCCTAGCGGTTACGTTAGGCCAGTACTTC. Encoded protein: CASSQELGLAVTLGQYF.

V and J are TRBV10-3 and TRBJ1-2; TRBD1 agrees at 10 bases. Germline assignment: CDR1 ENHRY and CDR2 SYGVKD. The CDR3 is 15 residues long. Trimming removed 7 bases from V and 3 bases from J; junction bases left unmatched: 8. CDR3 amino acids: CAIKEGTGAHYGYTF. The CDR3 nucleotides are TGTGCCATCAAAGAGGGGACAGGGGCCCACTATGGCTACACCTTC.

The DNA for the CDR3 is TGCGCCAGCAGCTTGGCACTAGCGGGAGTTTCGGGTGAGCAGTTCTTC. Residues: CASSLALAGVSGEQFF. This chain uses TRBV5-1 with TRBJ2-1, with 11 bases that match TRBD2. Germline CDR1 reads SGHRS; CDR2 reads YFSETQ. The CDR3 extends over 16 amino acids. Trimming removed 0 bases from V and 9 bases from J; junction bases left unmatched: 8. The full variable domain, its missing parts supplied by reference TRBV5-1 and TRBJ2-1, is KAGVTQTPRYLIKTRGQQVTLSCSPISGHRSVSWYQQTPGQGLQFLFEYFSETQRNKGNFPGRFSGRQFSNSRSEMNVSTLELGDSALYLCASSLALAGVSGEQFFGPGTRLTVL.

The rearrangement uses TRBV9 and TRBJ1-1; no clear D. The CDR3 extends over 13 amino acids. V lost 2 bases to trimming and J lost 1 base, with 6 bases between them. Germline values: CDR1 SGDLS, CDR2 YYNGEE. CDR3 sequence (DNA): TGTGCCAGCAGCGTGAGTCCGAACACTGAAGCTTTCTTT. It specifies CASSVSPNTEAFF.

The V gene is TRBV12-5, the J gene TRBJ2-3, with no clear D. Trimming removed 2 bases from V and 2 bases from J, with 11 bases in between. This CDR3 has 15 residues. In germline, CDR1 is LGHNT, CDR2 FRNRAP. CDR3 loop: CASGLFVTNTDTQYF. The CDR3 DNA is TGTGCTAGTGGTTTGTTTGTCACAAACACAGATACGCAGTATTTT.

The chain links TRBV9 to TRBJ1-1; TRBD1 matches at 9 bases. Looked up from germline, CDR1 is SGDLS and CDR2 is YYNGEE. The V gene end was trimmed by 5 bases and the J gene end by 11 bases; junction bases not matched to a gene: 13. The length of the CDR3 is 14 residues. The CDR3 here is CASSTYPTGGQAFF. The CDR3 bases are TGTGCCAGCAGTACTTACCCGACAGGGGGTCAGGCTTTCTTT.

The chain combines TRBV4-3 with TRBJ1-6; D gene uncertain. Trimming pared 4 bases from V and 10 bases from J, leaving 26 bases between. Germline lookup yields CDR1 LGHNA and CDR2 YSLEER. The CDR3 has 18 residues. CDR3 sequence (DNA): TGCGCCAGCAGCCTGGGCTCCTTGACGGGATCTTTTAAATCACCCCTCCACTTT. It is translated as CASSLGSLTGSFKSPLHF.

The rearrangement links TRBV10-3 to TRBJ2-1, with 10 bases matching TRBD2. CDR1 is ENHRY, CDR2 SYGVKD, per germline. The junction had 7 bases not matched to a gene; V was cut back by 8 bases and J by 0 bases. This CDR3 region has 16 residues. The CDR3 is CAISSGSSPSYNEQFF. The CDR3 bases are TGTGCCATCTCTAGCGGGAGTTCTCCCTCCTACAATGAGCAGTTCTTC.

The CDR3 nucleotides are TGTGCCAGTAGGTGGGACAGGGTCACCGGGGAGCTGTTTTTT. Translation gives CASRWDRVTGELFF. The genes are TRBV27 and TRBJ2-2, with TRBD1 identical over 9 bases. Germline loops: CDR1 MNHEY, CDR2 SMNVEV (reference sequence). J was trimmed by 4 bases and V by 9 bases; bases with no gene match: 6. This CDR3 has 14 amino acids.

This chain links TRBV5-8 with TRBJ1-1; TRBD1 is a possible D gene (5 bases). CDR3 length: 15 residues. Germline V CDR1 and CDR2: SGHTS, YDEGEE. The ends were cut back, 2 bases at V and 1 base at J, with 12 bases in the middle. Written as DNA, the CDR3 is TGTGCCAGCAGCTTTTGGGGCAGGGCGAACACTGAAGCTTTCTTT. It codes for CASSFWGRANTEAFF. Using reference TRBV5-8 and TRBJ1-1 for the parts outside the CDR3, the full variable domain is EAGVTQSPTHLIKTRGQQATLRCSPISGHTSVYWYQQALGLGLQFLLWYDEGEERNRGNFPPRFSGRQFPNYSSELNVNALELEDSALYLCASSFWGRANTEAFFGQGTRLTVV.

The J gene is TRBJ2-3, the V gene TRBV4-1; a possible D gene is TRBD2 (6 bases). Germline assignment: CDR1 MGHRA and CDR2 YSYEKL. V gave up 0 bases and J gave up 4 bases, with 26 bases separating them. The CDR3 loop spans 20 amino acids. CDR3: CASSQDVIFVGGMTADTQYF. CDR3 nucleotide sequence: TGCGCCAGCAGCCAAGATGTTATCTTCGTGGGCGGGATGACGGCAGATACGCAGTATTTT.

The chain's CDR3 is CATSDLGGESGDTQYF. Here the CDR3 DNA reads TGTGCCACCAGTGATTTGGGCGGGGAGAGTGGAGATACGCAGTATTTT. This rearrangement joins TRBV24-1 to TRBJ2-3; perhaps TRBD2 as D (6 bases). V was cut by 0 bases and J by 5 bases, with 14 bases left in between. This CDR3 has 16 residues. Germline V gene sequence: CDR1 KGHDR, CDR2 SFDVKD.